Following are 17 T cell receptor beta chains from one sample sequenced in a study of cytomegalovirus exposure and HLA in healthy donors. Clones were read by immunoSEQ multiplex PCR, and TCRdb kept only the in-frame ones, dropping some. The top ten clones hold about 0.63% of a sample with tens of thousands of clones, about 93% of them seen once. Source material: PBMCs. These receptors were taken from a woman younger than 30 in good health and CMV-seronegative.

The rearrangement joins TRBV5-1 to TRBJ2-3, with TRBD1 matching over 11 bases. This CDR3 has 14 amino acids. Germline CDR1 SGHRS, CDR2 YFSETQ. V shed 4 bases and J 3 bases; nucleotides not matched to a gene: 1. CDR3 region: CASSRDRGTDTQYF. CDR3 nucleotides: TGCGCCAGCAGCAGGGACAGGGGGACAGATACGCAGTATTTT.

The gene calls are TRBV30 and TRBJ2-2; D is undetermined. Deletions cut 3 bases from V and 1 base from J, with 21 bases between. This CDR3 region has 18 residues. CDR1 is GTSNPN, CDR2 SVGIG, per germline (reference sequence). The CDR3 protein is CAWSVKRSYTKNTGELFF. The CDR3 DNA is TGTGCCTGGAGCGTCAAACGTAGCTATACTAAGAACACCGGGGAGCTGTTTTTT.

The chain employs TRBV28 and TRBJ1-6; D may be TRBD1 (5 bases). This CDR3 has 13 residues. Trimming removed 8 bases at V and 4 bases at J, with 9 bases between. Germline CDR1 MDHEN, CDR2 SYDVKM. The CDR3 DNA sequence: TGTGCCAGCTGGGGCGGTTATAATTCACCCCTCCACTTT. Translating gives CASWGGYNSPLHF.

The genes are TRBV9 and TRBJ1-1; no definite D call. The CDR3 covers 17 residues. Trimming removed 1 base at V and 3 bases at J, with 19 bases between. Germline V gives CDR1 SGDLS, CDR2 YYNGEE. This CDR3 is CASSVSRGQEPYTEAFF. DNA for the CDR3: TGTGCCAGCAGCGTATCCCGCGGGCAGGAACCTTACACTGAAGCTTTCTTT.

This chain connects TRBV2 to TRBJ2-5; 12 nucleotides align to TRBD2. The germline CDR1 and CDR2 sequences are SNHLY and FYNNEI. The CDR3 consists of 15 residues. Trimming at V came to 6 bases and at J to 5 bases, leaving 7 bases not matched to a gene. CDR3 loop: CASRTGTSGFETQYF. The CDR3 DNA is TGTGCCAGCAGGACCGGGACTAGCGGGTTTGAGACCCAGTACTTC.

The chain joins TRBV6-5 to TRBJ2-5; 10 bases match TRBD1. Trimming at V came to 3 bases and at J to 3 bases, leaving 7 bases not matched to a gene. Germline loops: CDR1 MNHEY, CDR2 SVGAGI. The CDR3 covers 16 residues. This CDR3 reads CASSYTHGTGEETQYF. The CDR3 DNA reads TGTGCCAGCAGTTATACGCACGGGACAGGGGAAGAGACCCAGTACTTC.

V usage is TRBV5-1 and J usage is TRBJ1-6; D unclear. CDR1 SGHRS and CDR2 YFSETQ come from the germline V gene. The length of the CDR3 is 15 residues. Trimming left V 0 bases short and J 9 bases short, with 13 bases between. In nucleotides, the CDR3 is TGCGCCAGCAGCTTGGGGCTAGAACGGGTTTCACCCCTCCACTTT. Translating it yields CASSLGLERVSPLHF. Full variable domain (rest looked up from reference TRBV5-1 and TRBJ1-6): KAGVTQTPRYLIKTRGQQVTLSCSPISGHRSVSWYQQTPGQGLQFLFEYFSETQRNKGNFPGRFSGRQFSNSRSEMNVSTLELGDSALYLCASSLGLERVSPLHFGNGTRLTVT.

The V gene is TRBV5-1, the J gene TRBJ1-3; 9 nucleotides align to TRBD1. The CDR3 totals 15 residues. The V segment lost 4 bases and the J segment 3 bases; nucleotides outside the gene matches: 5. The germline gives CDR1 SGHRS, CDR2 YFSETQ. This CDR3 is CASSTDRGRGNTIYF. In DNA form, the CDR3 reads TGCGCCAGCAGCACGGACAGGGGACGTGGAAACACCATATATTTT.

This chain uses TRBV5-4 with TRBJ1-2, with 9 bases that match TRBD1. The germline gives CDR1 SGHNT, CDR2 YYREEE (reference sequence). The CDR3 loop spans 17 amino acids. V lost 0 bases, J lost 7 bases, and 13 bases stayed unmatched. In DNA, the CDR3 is TGTGCCAGCAGCTTGGGGGCGGACAGGGGTATTTGGTTTGGCTACACCTTC. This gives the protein CASSLGADRGIWFGYTF.

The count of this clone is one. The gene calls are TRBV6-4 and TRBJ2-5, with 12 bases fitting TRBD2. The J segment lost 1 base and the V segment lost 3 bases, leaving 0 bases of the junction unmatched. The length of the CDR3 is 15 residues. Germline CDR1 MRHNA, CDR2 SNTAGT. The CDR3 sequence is CASSELAGGQETQYF. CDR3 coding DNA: TGTGCCAGCAGTGAACTAGCGGGGGGCCAAGAGACCCAGTACTTC.

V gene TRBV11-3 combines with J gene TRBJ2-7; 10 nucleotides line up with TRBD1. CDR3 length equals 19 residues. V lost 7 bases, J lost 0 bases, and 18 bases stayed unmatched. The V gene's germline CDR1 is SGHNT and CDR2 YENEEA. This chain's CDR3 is CASTTRGEDRGRVSYEQYF. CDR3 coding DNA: TGTGCCAGCACCACCCGAGGCGAGGACAGGGGGAGAGTCTCCTACGAGCAGTACTTC.

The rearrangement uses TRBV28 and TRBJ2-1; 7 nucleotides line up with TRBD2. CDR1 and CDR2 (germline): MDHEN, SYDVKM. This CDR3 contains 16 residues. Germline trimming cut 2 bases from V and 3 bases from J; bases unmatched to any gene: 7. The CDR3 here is CASSLHGPGGYNEQFF. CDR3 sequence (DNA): TGTGCCAGCAGTTTACATGGACCGGGAGGCTACAATGAGCAGTTCTTC. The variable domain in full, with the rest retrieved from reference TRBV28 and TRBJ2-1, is DVKVTQSSRYLVKRTGEKVFLECVQDMDHENMFWYRQDPGLGLRLIYFSYDVKMKEKGDIPEGYSVSREKKERFSLILESASTNQTSMYLCASSLHGPGGYNEQFFGPGTRLTVL.

The CDR3 bases are TGTGCCAGCAGTGAGGGACAGTTCTCTGGAAACACCATATATTTT. Its protein product is CASSEGQFSGNTIYF. This chain uses TRBV2 with TRBJ1-3; 7 bases are a match to TRBD1. The germline CDR1 and CDR2 sequences are SNHLY and FYNNEI. After removal of 3 bases from V and 0 bases from J, the junction contained 2 bases not matched to a gene. The CDR3 has 15 residues.

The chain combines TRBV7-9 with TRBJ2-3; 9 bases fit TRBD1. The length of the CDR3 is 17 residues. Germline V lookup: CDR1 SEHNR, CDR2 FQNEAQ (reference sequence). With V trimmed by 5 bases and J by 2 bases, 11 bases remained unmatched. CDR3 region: CASSPSTGQGYTDTQYF. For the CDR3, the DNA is TGTGCCAGCAGCCCGTCGACTGGACAGGGGTACACAGATACGCAGTATTTT.

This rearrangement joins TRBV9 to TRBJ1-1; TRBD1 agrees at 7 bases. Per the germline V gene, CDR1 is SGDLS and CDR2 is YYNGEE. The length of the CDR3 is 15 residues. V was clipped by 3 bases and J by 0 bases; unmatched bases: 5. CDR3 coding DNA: TGTGCCAGCAGCGAGACAGGGAGTATGAACACTGAAGCTTTCTTT. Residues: CASSETGSMNTEAFF.

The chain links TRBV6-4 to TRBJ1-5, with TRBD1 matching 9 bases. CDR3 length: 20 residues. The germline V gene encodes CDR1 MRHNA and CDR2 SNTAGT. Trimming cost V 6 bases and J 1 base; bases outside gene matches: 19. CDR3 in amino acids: CASSPSTGTGMFESNQPQHF. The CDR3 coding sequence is TGTGCCAGCAGCCCATCGACCGGGACAGGGATGTTTGAAAGCAATCAGCCCCAGCATTTT.

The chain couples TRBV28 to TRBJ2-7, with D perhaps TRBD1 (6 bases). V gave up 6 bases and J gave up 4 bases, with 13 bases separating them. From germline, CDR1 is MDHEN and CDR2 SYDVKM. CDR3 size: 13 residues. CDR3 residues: CASRDTGSYEQYF. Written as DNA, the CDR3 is TGTGCCAGCAGGGACACAGGGTCATACGAGCAGTACTTC.